This TCR beta chain stems from a study of blood T cell repertoires in COVID-19 (dated by TCRdb to the early 2020s). Looking at the study overall: Samples covering the acute and convalescent phases of COVID-19 were provided by collaborators in the United States, Italy and Spain. The material from the prospective study consisted of cDNA or gDNA derived from T cells, B-cell-depleted T cells, or PBMCs. The dataset comprised deeply sampled blood TCRbeta repertoires from subjects exposed to, actively infected with, or recovered from COVID-19. The repertoires were released in a freely available public database meant as a resource for research on the immune response to SARS-CoV-2. Samples were obtained from the ongoing ImmuneRACE study (first 160 participants) and from 1,254 subjects provided by 6 global collaborators. Sample metadata almost always included a de-identified subject ID, COVID-19 status, age in years and sex. Where HLA class I and class II types were available, the types were taken from metadata supplied by the sample provider, not from assay-based typing. The investigation overall reported the following: The amount of clinical and demographic metadata varied by source and participant and was provided uncurated.

In the prospective study, participants were 18 to 89 years old, resided in about two dozen geographic areas of the United States, and were enrolled through a virtual design. To assign participants to cohorts, the prospective study relied on clinical history that participants themselves reported in a screening survey and a study questionnaire. Each participant in the prospective study had whole blood, serum and a nasopharyngeal or oropharyngeal swab collected by mobile phlebotomists. Over a roughly two-month period, participants in the prospective study had the option of providing additional blood draws and questionnaires. Before DNA extraction, prospective study blood samples were shipped either frozen or at room temperature. As regards this clone: Its specific antigen is unknown. Per-base quality was not reported, and no clone a single base away is much larger than it.

The CDR3 starts with the cysteine, ends with the phenylalanine, and has 17 residues. Only the CDR3 part of the read is kept: 51 bases, read in frame from the first base. The germline V and J ends show losses of 3 bases and 8 bases respectively, and no gene match explains 11 bases of the junction. CDR1 and CDR2 were assigned from the germline V gene as MGHRA and YSYEKL. The immunoSEQ Assay, a bias-controlled multiplex PCR, was used to amplify TCRbeta CDR3 regions from genomic DNA. The authors' analysis ran thus. The number of nucleated cells in each sample was estimated by amplification of reference gene primers within the assay. To quantify the absolute abundance of each unique TCRbeta CDR3 rearrangement, sequence reads were collapsed and filtered. For each sample, productive Simpson clonality was calculated as the square root of Simpson's diversity index over productive rearrangements. TCRdb obtained this table from immuneACCESS and retained in-frame rearrangements with V and J assigned. These tables miss some clones; where compared with another copy, unresolved V genes account for less than half of the shortfall, and the remainder is unexplained. The DNA was the basis for D and trimming; V, J and clone size are from that table. In this sample the table shows about 250,000 clones, about nine tenths of which occur a single time. In total, the top ten clones hold around 6% of the sample.

This receptor chain uses TRBV4-1 and TRBJ1-3; TRBD1 agrees with 12 junctional bases. The specimen was PBMCs or T cells enriched from blood (not recorded which). The TCR sequence derives from a woman aged 25 to 39 with acute COVID-19. The DNA sequence is as follows: TGCGCCAGCAGCCAGGGTGTCCCGGGACAGGGGGCCTACACCATATATTTT. Translated, it gives CASSQGVPGQGAYTIYF.